This record concerns one T cell receptor (beta chain) sequence. These data come from a study of blood T cell repertoires in COVID-19. Study information: Italy, Spain and the United States were the sources of the convalescent and acute COVID-19 samples. T cells, B-cell-depleted T cells, or PBMCs provided the cDNA or gDNA that served as material.

Authors' processing steps: It was from reference gene primer amplification that nucleated cell counts were estimated. This table comes from immunoSEQ multiplex PCR, and its TCRdb copy is limited to in-frame clones, with some not included. Clone size and the V and J calls come from that table; the DNA yielded D and trimming. The table includes roughly 170,000 clones, 84% detected once. This CDR3 contains 12 residues. V gave up 3 bases and J gave up 9 bases, with 9 bases separating them. The rearrangement joins TRBV12-3 or TRBV12-4 to TRBJ1-5, with a tentative D call TRBD1 (5 bases). Sequences were obtained from peripheral blood. The clonotype originates from a man aged 35-49 years who had recovered from COVID-19. The CDR3 is CASSFLGGPQHF. The CDR3 region has the DNA TGTGCCAGCAGTTTCTTGGGGGGGCCCCAGCATTTT.